These 20 T cell receptor beta chains share one sample of origin, sequenced in a study of blood T cell repertoires in COVID-19. Profiled with immunoSEQ multiplex PCR; TCRdb holds only in-frame clones, not every one. The sample has 90,000 or so clones, about 82% seen once; the top ten hold 7.5% to 9.5%. Sequenced: peripheral blood. These receptors were taken from a man aged 45-65 years with active COVID-19.

The gene calls are TRBV18 and TRBJ1-1; 7 nucleotides align to TRBD1. With 2 bases clipped from V and 1 base from J, the junction kept 7 bases outside the gene matches. This CDR3 comprises 16 residues. CDR1 KGHSH and CDR2 LQKENI come from the germline V gene. CDR3 sequence (DNA): TGTGCCAGCTCACCAGGAACAAACAGGGGGAACACTGAAGCTTTCTTT. It codes for CASSPGTNRGNTEAFF.

Comment on this clone: This specimen includes other DNA sequences encoding the same CDR3. The rearrangement uses TRBV7-2 and TRBJ2-5; 10 positions match TRBD1. The CDR3 length is 14 residues. J gave up 2 bases and V 4 bases, and 1 base lay outside the gene matches. CDR1 is SGHTA, CDR2 FQGNSA, per germline. CDR3 sequence reads: CASSSDRGQETQYF. The CDR3 DNA sequence: TGTGCCAGCAGCTCGGACAGGGGGCAAGAGACCCAGTACTTC.

The chain employs TRBV9 and TRBJ1-4; D is ambiguous. The CDR3 has 17 residues. Trimming shortened V by 2 bases and J by 0 bases, and 14 bases separated the two germline ends. Germline V gene lookup returns CDR1 SGDLS and CDR2 YYNGEE. CDR3 coding DNA: TGTGCCAGCAGCGTCCCTTGGACTTTTGCAACTAATGAAAAACTGTTTTTT. It is translated as CASSVPWTFATNEKLFF.

This chain joins TRBV12-3 or TRBV12-4 and TRBJ1-5, with D perhaps TRBD1 (5 bases). This CDR3 is 9 amino acids long. CDR3 DNA: TGTGTCCGCCAGGGGCCCCAGCATTTT. This codes for CVRQGPQHF.

The rearrangement links TRBV21-1 to TRBJ2-7; TRBD2, the table's D call, lacks a check against the DNA. TRBV21-1 is classified as a pseudogene. The CDR3 loop spans 17 amino acids. The CDR3 DNA follows: TGTGCCAGCAGCAAAGCGCTTTGTACGGGGGATTCCTACGAGCAGTACTTC. Translating gives CASSKALCTGDSYEQYF.

J is TRBJ2-7 and V is TRBV4-2; 7 nucleotides align to TRBD2. Germline assignment: CDR1 LGHNA and CDR2 YNFKEQ. This CDR3 is 17 amino acids long. Trimming at V came to 4 bases and at J to 2 bases, leaving 14 bases not matched to a gene. CDR3 protein: CASSLRVGREAPYEQYF. CDR3 bases: TGTGCCAGCAGCCTGCGGGTGGGACGGGAGGCCCCCTACGAGCAGTACTTC.

The gene calls are TRBV5-1 and TRBJ1-5, with D perhaps matching TRBD1 (6 bases). Trimming shortened V by 2 bases and J by 3 bases, and 12 bases separated the two germline ends. From germline, CDR1 is SGHRS and CDR2 YFSETQ. This CDR3 has 15 residues. The CDR3 is CASSFRGGDNQPQHF. In DNA, the CDR3 is TGCGCCAGCAGCTTCAGAGGGGGGGACAATCAGCCCCAGCATTTT.

CDR3 DNA: TGTGCCAGCAGCCGACAGTACGAGCAGTACTTC. It codes for CASSRQYEQYF. The gene calls are TRBV6-2 or TRBV6-3 and TRBJ2-7; D is possibly TRBD1 (5 bases). Trimming took off 6 bases at V and 4 bases at J, with 7 bases between the two ends. Germline V gene sequence: CDR1 MNHEY, CDR2 SVGEGT. This CDR3 is 11 amino acids long.

In this sample, this clone turned up once. The genes are TRBV4-3 and TRBJ2-3; TRBD1 might be the D (6 bases). Germline V gene sequence: CDR1 LGHNA, CDR2 YSLEER. This CDR3 has 11 amino acids. With 3 bases removed from V and 11 bases from J, the gap between germline ends came to 9 bases. In DNA, the CDR3 is TGCGCCAGCAGCCAGGGGGCCAGGCAGTATTTT. As protein: CASSQGARQYF.

The rearrangement uses TRBV6-2 or TRBV6-3 and TRBJ2-1; D gene unclear. The CDR3 loop spans 15 amino acids. V lost 6 bases, J lost 0 bases, and 12 bases lay in between. Germline assignment: CDR1 MNHEY and CDR2 SVGEGT. The CDR3: CASSSPLSSYNEQFF. Written as DNA, the CDR3 is TGTGCCAGCAGCTCCCCGCTCAGCTCCTACAATGAGCAGTTCTTC.

This chain connects TRBV9 to TRBJ2-7; 9 bases match TRBD2. Trimming at V came to 4 bases and at J to 6 bases, leaving 5 bases not matched to a gene. The CDR3 loop spans 13 amino acids. Germline values: CDR1 SGDLS, CDR2 YYNGEE. The CDR3 coding sequence is TGTGCCAGCAGCCCGATTAGCGGGAGCGAGCAGTACTTC. Its protein product is CASSPISGSEQYF.

This clone was detected only once. The chain employs TRBV4-2 and TRBJ2-1, with 9 bases lining up with TRBD2. The CDR3 is 13 residues long. CDR1 LGHNA and CDR2 YNFKEQ come from the germline V gene. J lost 6 bases, V lost 8 bases, and 5 bases had no gene match. This CDR3 is CASRVAGANEQFF. In nucleotides, the CDR3 is TGTGCCAGCCGAGTAGCGGGGGCCAATGAGCAGTTCTTC.

This clone appeared once. This chain links TRBV28 with TRBJ2-5, with 12 bases matching TRBD1. The CDR3 length is 16 residues. The ends lost 5 bases at V and 4 bases at J; junction bases unmatched: 8. Germline assignment: CDR1 MDHEN and CDR2 SYDVKM. In DNA, the CDR3 is TGTGCCAGCAGTCCCGGGACAGGGGGCATTGGAGAGACCCAGTACTTC. This gives the protein CASSPGTGGIGETQYF.

The J gene is TRBJ2-1, the V gene TRBV2; D might be TRBD2 (5 bases). The V end lost 8 bases, the J end lost 6 bases, and 11 bases lay between the germline ends. Germline V gives CDR1 SNHLY, CDR2 FYNNEI. The CDR3 extends over 12 amino acids. DNA for the CDR3: TGTGCCAGCGGGAGTTTGGGCAATGAGCAGTTCTTC. Its protein is CASGSLGNEQFF.

The genes are TRBV19 and TRBJ2-1; the match to TRBD2 covers 10 bases. Losses at the gene ends were 0 bases for V and 4 bases for J; bases not matched to a gene: 3. The CDR3 totals 16 residues. Looked up from germline, CDR1 is LNHDA and CDR2 is SQIVND (reference sequence). CDR3 DNA sequence: TGTGCCAGTAGTATAGACCAGCGGGAGGGGTACAATGAGCAGTTCTTC. Amino acid sequence: CASSIDQREGYNEQFF.

The chain recombines TRBV6-5 with TRBJ1-3; unclear D gene. V shed 0 bases and J shed 2 bases, with 8 bases lying between them. Looked up from germline, CDR1 is MNHEY and CDR2 is SVGAGI. The CDR3 spans 15 residues. Here the CDR3 DNA reads TGTGCCAGCAGTTACTCGCCGAGTGCTGGAAACACCATATATTTT. Amino acids: CASSYSPSAGNTIYF.

A few counts support this clone. The genes are TRBV6-1 and TRBJ1-6; 7 nucleotides match TRBD1. This CDR3 comprises 15 residues. Per germline, CDR1 MNHNS and CDR2 SASEGT. V was pared by 2 bases and J by 13 bases, with 11 bases of the junction left unmatched. For the CDR3, the DNA is TGTGCCAGCAGTGAACCGGGACAGCAGCCGGGGCCCCTCCACTTT. This codes for CASSEPGQQPGPLHF.

The chain links TRBV5-1 to TRBJ2-3, with 7 bases fitting TRBD2. Germline lookup yields CDR1 SGHRS and CDR2 YFSETQ. This CDR3 is 14 amino acids long. V lost 3 bases to trimming and J lost 1 base; unmatched junction nucleotides: 2. Here the CDR3 reads CASSSAGGTDTQYF. The DNA for the CDR3 is TGCGCCAGCAGCTCCGCGGGGGGCACAGATACGCAGTATTTT.

The chain is built from TRBV4-3 and TRBJ1-2; maybe TRBD1 (6 bases). Germline V lookup: CDR1 LGHNA, CDR2 YSLEER. There are 14 residues in the CDR3. V lost 4 bases to trimming and J lost 4 bases, with 13 bases between them. The CDR3 region is CASSPGETTYGYTF. CDR3 sequence (DNA): TGCGCCAGCAGCCCAGGGGAGACAACCTATGGCTACACCTTC.

The rearrangement links TRBV9 to TRBJ2-5; no reliable D call. The V end was cut by 2 bases, the J end by 1 base, with 9 bases between. Germline lookup yields CDR1 SGDLS and CDR2 YYNGEE. The CDR3 has 14 residues. The chain's CDR3 is CASSVGASQETQYF. The CDR3 DNA sequence: TGTGCCAGCAGCGTTGGAGCTTCCCAAGAGACCCAGTACTTC.